These 13 T cell receptor beta chains came from one sample sequenced in a study of cytomegalovirus exposure and HLA in healthy donors. The method was immunoSEQ multiplex PCR; TCRdb's version includes in-frame clones alone and lacks a portion of them. This sample has 100,000 to 150,000 clones, with roughly 90% found just once. Sequencing used PBMCs. These receptors came from a young man in good health and CMV-seronegative.

This clone appeared once. J is TRBJ2-7 and V is TRBV4-2; 12 positions match TRBD2. The CDR3 sequence is 16 residues long. The germline gives CDR1 LGHNA, CDR2 YNFKEQ. With V trimmed by 0 bases and J by 5 bases, 5 bases remained unmatched. The chain's CDR3 is CASSQDVLAGGNEQYF. The CDR3 coding sequence is TGTGCCAGCAGCCAAGATGTCCTAGCGGGGGGGAACGAGCAGTACTTC.

The CDR3 sequence: CASSFAGTALYEQYF. The DNA for the CDR3 is TGTGCCAGCAGCTTTGCCGGGACTGCGTTATACGAGCAGTACTTC. The chain couples TRBV11-2 to TRBJ2-7; perhaps TRBD2 as D (6 bases). Trimming cost V 3 bases and J 4 bases, with 16 bases left between them. The length of the CDR3 is 15 residues. The germline V gene has CDR1 SGHAT and CDR2 FQNNGV.

The chain recombines TRBV12-5 with TRBJ2-7, with 9 bases aligning to TRBD1. The V and J ends lost 7 bases and 2 bases, in that order; junction bases with no gene match: 12. The germline V gene encodes CDR1 LGHNT and CDR2 FRNRAP. This CDR3 has 16 amino acids. The chain's CDR3 is CASAFTTGTGPYEQYF. The CDR3 region has the DNA TGTGCTAGTGCTTTCACCACCGGGACAGGGCCCTACGAGCAGTACTTC.

The chain combines TRBV11-2 with TRBJ2-5; D gene uncertain. Trimming pared 0 bases from V and 5 bases from J, leaving 7 bases between. This CDR3 spans 13 amino acids. Germline V gives CDR1 SGHAT, CDR2 FQNNGV. CDR3: CASSLDPVETQYF. CDR3 nucleotide sequence: TGTGCCAGCAGCTTAGATCCAGTTGAGACCCAGTACTTC.

This rearrangement joins TRBV9 to TRBJ2-1; D might be TRBD2 (6 bases). The V gene lost 4 bases and the J gene lost 6 bases, with 20 bases spanning the gap. Germline assignment: CDR1 SGDLS and CDR2 YYNGEE. The CDR3 has 16 residues. CDR3 in amino acids: CASSSLKGRGFNEQFF. In DNA form, the CDR3 reads TGTGCCAGCAGCTCTCTCAAGGGGCGGGGCTTCAATGAGCAGTTCTTC.

The chain employs TRBV4-2 and TRBJ2-4, with TRBD2 matching over 7 bases. With V trimmed by 1 base and J by 5 bases, 8 bases remained unmatched. The CDR3 is 16 residues long. Germline V gene sequence: CDR1 LGHNA, CDR2 YNFKEQ. CDR3 region: CASSQGAGGGQNIQYF. The CDR3 DNA is TGTGCCAGCAGCCAAGGGGCCGGCGGGGGACAAAACATTCAGTACTTC.

The rearrangement joins TRBV18 to TRBJ1-6, with 7 bases identical to TRBD1. The germline V gene encodes CDR1 KGHSH and CDR2 LQKENI. After removal of 7 bases from V and 4 bases from J, the junction contained 10 bases not matched to a gene. The CDR3 is 16 residues long. The CDR3 sequence: CASLNDRDRYNSPLHF. For the CDR3, the DNA is TGTGCCAGCTTAAACGATCGGGACAGATATAATTCACCCCTCCACTTT.

This clone was observed once. One end of the junction does not line up with germline, which may come from a read error. This chain joins TRBV2 and TRBJ1-2; D might be TRBD1 (5 bases). Per the germline V gene, CDR1 is SNHLY and CDR2 is FYNNEI. The CDR3 sequence is 16 residues long. CDR3 sequence: CASSEARRGTNYGYTF. In nucleotides, the CDR3 is TGTGCCAGCAGCGAAGCGAGGAGGGGAACGAACTATGGCTACACCTTC. Complete variable domain (other parts from reference TRBV2 and TRBJ1-2): EPEVTQTPSHQVTQMGQEVILRCVPISNHLYFYWYRQILGQKVEFLVSFYNNEISEKSEIFDDQFSVERPDGSNFTLKIRSTKLEDSAMYFCASSEARRGTNYGYTFGSGTRLTVV.

This clone was detected only once. The chain has TRBV7-2 and TRBJ2-7, with D possibly being TRBD2 (7 bases). The V and J ends lost 0 bases and 2 bases respectively, with 11 bases between them. The CDR3 is 15 amino acids. Germline lookup yields CDR1 SGHTA and CDR2 FQGNSA. CDR3: CASSLAVGGPYEQYF. The CDR3 DNA reads as TGTGCCAGCAGCTTAGCCGTGGGGGGGCCCTACGAGCAGTACTTC.

J is TRBJ2-4 and V is TRBV7-9; 7 positions agree with TRBD2. CDR3 length: 14 amino acids. V was pared by 3 bases and J by 7 bases, with 6 bases of the junction left unmatched. Germline-derived CDR1 and CDR2 are SEHNR and FQNEAQ (reference sequence). The CDR3 bases are TGTGCCAGCAGCTTGGACGGGGGGACGAACATTCAGTACTTC. Translation: CASSLDGGTNIQYF.

This chain uses TRBV2 with TRBJ2-5, with a weak D call TRBD2 (5 bases). Germline V lookup: CDR1 SNHLY, CDR2 FYNNEI. The CDR3 runs to 17 residues. The V end lost 2 bases, the J end lost 0 bases, and 16 bases lay between the germline ends. The DNA for the CDR3 is TGTGCCAGCAGTGAATGGAGGTGGGGTCAAAACCAAGAGACCCAGTACTTC. Translating it yields CASSEWRWGQNQETQYF.

The chain's CDR3 is CASSFQGYNEQFF. The CDR3 region has the DNA TGTGCCAGCAGTTTTCAGGGTTACAATGAGCAGTTCTTC. J is TRBJ2-1 and V is TRBV27; maybe TRBD1 (5 bases). Trimming took 3 bases from V and 4 from J, leaving 7 bases between them. The germline V gene has CDR1 MNHEY and CDR2 SMNVEV (reference sequence). The CDR3 contains 13 residues.

The chain combines TRBV10-2 with TRBJ1-1, with 9 nucleotides matching TRBD1. CDR3 length: 14 residues. After removal of 8 bases from V and 4 bases from J, the junction contained 8 bases not matched to a gene. Germline CDR1 WSHSY, CDR2 SAAADI. CDR3 region: CASLPSTGGTEAFF. The DNA of the CDR3 is TGCGCCAGCCTCCCCTCGACAGGGGGCACTGAAGCTTTCTTT.